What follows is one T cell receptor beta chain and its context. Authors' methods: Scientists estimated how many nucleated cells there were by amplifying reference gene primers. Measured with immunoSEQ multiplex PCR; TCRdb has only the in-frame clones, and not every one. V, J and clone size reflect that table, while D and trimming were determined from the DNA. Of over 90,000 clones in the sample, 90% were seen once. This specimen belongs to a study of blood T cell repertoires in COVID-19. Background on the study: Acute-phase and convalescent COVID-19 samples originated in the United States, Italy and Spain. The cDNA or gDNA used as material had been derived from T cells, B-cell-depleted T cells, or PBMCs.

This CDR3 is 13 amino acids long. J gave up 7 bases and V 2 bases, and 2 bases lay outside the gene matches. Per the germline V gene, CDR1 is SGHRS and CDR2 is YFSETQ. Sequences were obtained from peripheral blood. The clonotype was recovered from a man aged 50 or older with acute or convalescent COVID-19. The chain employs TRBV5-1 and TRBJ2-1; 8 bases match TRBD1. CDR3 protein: CASSFTGGNEQFF. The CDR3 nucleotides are TGCGCCAGCAGCTTTACAGGGGGGAATGAGCAGTTCTTC.